The 28 T cell receptor beta chains presented below share a single source sample, sequenced in a study of OX40 agonist ivuxolimab in advanced cancers. The method behind the library was the immunoSEQ multiplex PCR assay. TCRdb took this table from immuneACCESS and kept in-frame rearrangements with V and J called. Such tables lack part of the clones; where checked against another copy, unresolved V genes explain under half of the gap, and the rest is unexplained. The sample table contains some 51,000 clones; only one count was recorded for approximately 83% of them. The ten top clones hold about 12% of the sample. Material: CD4+ or CD8+ T cells sorted from blood, obtained in a trial of the OX40 agonist ivuxolimab. The receptors here all came from an adult with an advanced solid tumor such as melanoma, head and neck, liver or kidney cancer.

This sequence joins TRBV19 and TRBJ1-2; unclear D gene. The V gene lost 7 bases and the J gene lost 2 bases, with 20 bases spanning the gap. In germline, CDR1 is LNHDA, CDR2 SQIVND (reference sequence). This CDR3 comprises 16 residues. The CDR3 sequence: CASTSLVVGGNYGYTF. The CDR3 coding sequence is TGTGCCAGTACCAGTCTTGTTGTGGGAGGCAACTATGGCTACACCTTC.

The chain combines TRBV6-1 with TRBJ1-6; D may be TRBD1 (6 bases). The CDR3 spans 14 residues. Germline V CDR1 and CDR2: MNHNS, SASEGT. The germline V and J ends were trimmed by 6 bases and 11 bases, with 17 bases remaining between them. DNA of the CDR3: TGTGCCAGCAGCCTACAGGGCCTGCGGGCACCCCTCCACTTT. This codes for CASSLQGLRAPLHF.

This chain links TRBV7-6 with TRBJ2-5, with TRBD1 as a possible D gene (6 bases). V shed 0 bases and J shed 2 bases, with 10 bases lying between them. There are 15 residues in the CDR3. CDR1 is SGHVS and CDR2 is FNYEAQ in the germline V gene. CDR3 region: CASSLAVGAQETQYF. The CDR3, as DNA: TGTGCCAGCAGCTTAGCAGTGGGGGCACAAGAGACCCAGTACTTC.

The gene calls are TRBV2 and TRBJ2-3; a weak D match, TRBD2 (6 bases). V was shortened by 6 bases and J by 2 bases, with 15 bases between the two germline ends. CDR1 is SNHLY, CDR2 FYNNEI, per germline. This CDR3 comprises 15 residues. The CDR3 protein is CASSRLVADTDTQYF. In DNA form, the CDR3 reads TGTGCCAGCAGCCGACTAGTGGCCGACACAGATACGCAGTATTTT.

This chain joins TRBV9 and TRBJ2-7; weak D call: TRBD1 (6 bases). V lost 0 bases to trimming and J lost 2 bases, with 9 bases between them. The CDR3 runs to 14 residues. Germline CDR1 is SGDLS and CDR2 is YYNGEE. CDR3 amino acids: CASSVEDSPYEQYF. The CDR3 region has the DNA TGTGCCAGCAGCGTAGAGGACAGCCCCTACGAGCAGTACTTC.

This clone is a singleton in its sample. This chain links TRBV18 with TRBJ1-1, with D perhaps TRBD1 (5 bases). The germline V gene encodes CDR1 KGHSH and CDR2 LQKENI. V lost 3 bases and J lost 4, with 9 bases in between. The CDR3 extends over 13 amino acids. CDR3 sequence (DNA): TGTGCCAGCTCACCCGGGGGGATCACTGAAGCTTTCTTT. Its translation is CASSPGGITEAFF.

This rearrangement joins TRBV5-5 to TRBJ2-7; weak D call: TRBD1 (5 bases). CDR1 is SGHKS and CDR2 is YYEKEE in the germline V gene (reference sequence). The V and J ends lost 0 bases and 1 base respectively, with 5 bases between them. The CDR3 sequence is 13 residues long. CDR3 sequence: CASSLEGSYEQYF. The CDR3 bases are TGTGCCAGCAGCTTGGAGGGGTCCTACGAGCAGTACTTC.

This clone was counted a single time. The chain combines TRBV6-5 with TRBJ2-7, with 8 bases that match TRBD1. CDR1 is MNHEY and CDR2 is SVGAGI in the germline V gene. The CDR3 covers 14 residues. V lost 7 bases, J lost 5 bases, and 10 bases stayed unmatched. CDR3 protein: CASIRAGGLDEQYF. For the CDR3, the DNA is TGTGCCAGCATTAGGGCAGGGGGCCTGGACGAGCAGTACTTC.

The table lists this clone with a count of one. The V call is TRBV7-6, the J call TRBJ2-7; the match to TRBD2 covers 7 bases. The germline V gene encodes CDR1 SGHVS and CDR2 FNYEAQ. J gave up 5 bases and V 5 bases, and 12 bases lay outside the gene matches. The CDR3 has 15 residues. For the CDR3, the DNA is TGTGCCAGCAGCCCGACGGGGAAACGGGGGGACGAGCAGTACTTC. Translation: CASSPTGKRGDEQYF.

The rearrangement uses TRBV7-9 and TRBJ2-7; 8 nucleotides line up with TRBD2. V lost 4 bases, J lost 3 bases, and 2 bases stayed unmatched. Per germline, CDR1 SEHNR and CDR2 FQNEAQ (reference sequence). CDR3 size: 13 residues. Here the CDR3 reads CASSSGGRYEQYF. DNA for the CDR3: TGTGCCAGCAGCTCGGGGGGGCGCTACGAGCAGTACTTC.

This chain uses TRBV7-8 with TRBJ2-1, with 8 bases fitting TRBD1. Germline values: CDR1 SGHVS, CDR2 FQNEAQ. Trimming cost V 5 bases and J 5 bases; bases outside gene matches: 11. This CDR3 has 16 amino acids. The CDR3 nucleotides are TGTGCCAGCAGCCCAGAACCGGGACAGGACAACAATGAGCAGTTCTTC. As protein: CASSPEPGQDNNEQFF.

The chain carries TRBV7-3 and TRBJ2-3; maybe TRBD1 (5 bases). This CDR3 comprises 13 residues. The germline V and J ends were trimmed by 5 bases and 0 bases, with 6 bases remaining between them. Germline lookup yields CDR1 SGHTA and CDR2 FQGTGA. Written as DNA, the CDR3 is TGTGCCAGCAGCAGGGGAAGCACAGATACGCAGTATTTT. It codes for CASSRGSTDTQYF.

This chain uses TRBV25-1 with TRBJ1-3; D gene uncertain. This CDR3 spans 14 amino acids. Germline V CDR1 and CDR2: MGHDK, SYGVNS. V lost 8 bases and J 2 bases, leaving 13 bases between the germline ends. The CDR3 coding sequence is TGTGCCAGCGGCCAGCCGGGGACTGGAAACACCATATATTTT. Protein: CASGQPGTGNTIYF.

This clone was seen more than once but under ten times. CDR3 amino acids: CASNLWGGAYNEQFF. The CDR3 region has the DNA TGCGCCAGCAACCTATGGGGGGGCGCCTACAATGAGCAGTTCTTC. This chain uses TRBV5-1 with TRBJ2-1; TRBD2 is a possible D gene (7 bases). The CDR3 covers 15 residues. Germline lookup yields CDR1 SGHRS and CDR2 YFSETQ. V was shortened by 6 bases and J by 2 bases, with 15 bases between the two germline ends.

V usage is TRBV27 and J usage is TRBJ2-2; possibly TRBD2 for D (5 bases). The CDR3 sequence is 13 residues long. The germline gives CDR1 MNHEY, CDR2 SMNVEV (reference sequence). Deletions cut 6 bases from V and 6 bases from J, with 11 bases between. The CDR3: CASSPTLAGELFF. The CDR3 nucleotides are TGTGCCAGCAGCCCGACACTAGCCGGGGAGCTGTTTTTT.

The V call is TRBV10-3, the J call TRBJ1-1, with TRBD1 matching over 9 bases. With 6 bases clipped from V and 0 bases from J, the junction kept 5 bases outside the gene matches. Per the germline V gene, CDR1 is ENHRY and CDR2 is SYGVKD. This CDR3 comprises 15 residues. The CDR3 loop reads CAIRGQGELNTEAFF. The DNA for the CDR3 is TGTGCCATCAGGGGACAGGGTGAATTGAACACTGAAGCTTTCTTT.

This clone was seen only once. V is TRBV19 and J is TRBJ1-5; D gene unclear. The length of the CDR3 is 15 residues. Germline V gene data show CDR1 as LNHDA and CDR2 as SQIVND (reference sequence). The germline V and J ends were trimmed by 7 bases and 0 bases, with 13 bases remaining between them. CDR3 sequence (DNA): TGTGCCAGTACCTTCAGCCCCCTTAGCAATCAGCCCCAGCATTTT. Residues: CASTFSPLSNQPQHF.

The count of this clone is one. The rearrangement joins TRBV5-4 to TRBJ1-1; D gene uncertain. The CDR3 sequence is 13 residues long. In germline, CDR1 is SGHNT, CDR2 YYREEE (reference sequence). V shed 0 bases and J shed 10 bases, with 13 bases lying between them. The DNA of the CDR3 is TGTGCCAGCAGCTTGGGATCCGGCCGAAGAGCTTTCTTT. As protein: CASSLGSGRRAFF. The full variable domain, in which reference TRBV5-4 and TRBJ1-1 provide the parts outside the CDR3, is ETGVTQSPTHLIKTRGQQVTLRCSSQSGHNTVSWYQQALGQGPQFIFQYYREEENGRGNFPPRFSGLQFPNYSSELNVNALELDDSALYLCASSLGSGRRAFFGQGTRLTVV.

This chain connects TRBV13 to TRBJ2-7; D is uncertain. Germline V lookup: CDR1 PRHDT, CDR2 FYEKMQ (reference sequence). Trimming shortened V by 4 bases and J by 3 bases, and 10 bases separated the two germline ends. The CDR3 extends over 13 amino acids. The CDR3 DNA follows: TGTGCCAGCAGCTCCAACAGATACTACGAGCAGTACTTC. Its translation is CASSSNRYYEQYF.

The chain employs TRBV2 and TRBJ2-3; TRBD1 or TRBD2 may be the D gene (5 bases each). The CDR3 contains 15 residues. V dropped 8 bases and J dropped 1 base, with 16 bases sitting between them. Germline lookup yields CDR1 SNHLY and CDR2 FYNNEI. The CDR3 spells CASFEVRGRTDTQYF. DNA for the CDR3: TGTGCCAGCTTTGAGGTTCGGGGCCGCACAGATACGCAGTATTTT.

The chain couples TRBV5-6 to TRBJ1-5; D is uncertain. There are 15 residues in the CDR3. The ends were cut back, 2 bases at V and 0 bases at J, with 9 bases in the middle. Germline loops: CDR1 SGHDT, CDR2 YYEEEE. The CDR3 protein is CASSFGLYSNQPQHF. CDR3 DNA: TGTGCCAGCAGCTTCGGTCTGTATAGCAATCAGCCCCAGCATTTT.

The chain carries TRBV4-2 and TRBJ2-7; D is perhaps TRBD2 (5 bases). Germline V gives CDR1 LGHNA, CDR2 YNFKEQ. The V end lost 1 base, the J end lost 4 bases, and 14 bases lay between the germline ends. CDR3 length equals 15 residues. The CDR3 sequence: CASSQGRGLMYEQYF. The DNA for the CDR3 is TGTGCCAGCAGCCAAGGGAGAGGGCTCATGTACGAGCAGTACTTC.

The V and J genes are TRBV7-2 and TRBJ1-2; maybe TRBD1 (5 bases). V lost 4 bases and J lost 3, with 12 bases in between. The CDR3 length is 14 residues. Germline assignment: CDR1 SGHTA and CDR2 FQGNSA. The CDR3 nucleotides read TGTGCCAGCAGCTATCACCGGGGGGACTATGGCTACACCTTC. Translated, it gives CASSYHRGDYGYTF.

Points on this clone: One end of the junction does not line up with germline, which may come from a read error. This chain uses TRBV27 with TRBJ1-5, with 9 positions matching TRBD1. The V gene's germline CDR1 is MNHEY and CDR2 SMNVEV (reference sequence). The CDR3 loop spans 16 amino acids. The CDR3 is CASSLSGQGPNQAQHF. Written as DNA, the CDR3 is TGTGCCAGCAGTTTATCGGGACAGGGCCCGAATCAGGCCCAGCATTTT.

J is TRBJ2-5 and V is TRBV29-1; D unresolved. The CDR3 is 13 residues long. V was clipped by 2 bases and J by 0 bases, with 7 bases between them. The germline gives CDR1 SQVTM, CDR2 ANQGSEA. CDR3: CSVELGNQETQYF. CDR3 nucleotide sequence: TGCAGCGTTGAATTAGGCAACCAAGAGACCCAGTACTTC. Based on the CDR3 plus reference TRBV29-1 and TRBJ2-5, the full variable domain is SAVISQKPSRDICQRGTSLTIQCQVDSQVTMMFWYRQQPGQSLTLIATANQGSEATYESGFVIDKFPISRPNLTFSTLTVSNMSPEDSSIYLCSVELGNQETQYFGPGTRLLVL.

This chain uses TRBV7-9 with TRBJ2-1, with TRBD1 matching 12 bases. This CDR3 has 17 residues. Looked up from germline, CDR1 is SEHNR and CDR2 is FQNEAQ (reference sequence). Trimming cost V 6 bases and J 4 bases; bases outside gene matches: 10. The CDR3 reads CASRAPGTGGLYNEQFF. The CDR3 DNA sequence: TGTGCCAGCAGAGCACCCGGGACAGGGGGCCTGTACAATGAGCAGTTCTTC.

This sequence joins TRBV19 and TRBJ2-7; TRBD1 matches at 10 bases. This CDR3 has 14 residues. The V gene's germline CDR1 is LNHDA and CDR2 SQIVND (reference sequence). With 3 bases clipped from V and 4 bases from J, the junction kept 3 bases outside the gene matches. The DNA of the CDR3 is TGTGCCAGTAGTATTGGGACAGGGGCTTACGAGCAGTACTTC. Translating gives CASSIGTGAYEQYF.

The gene calls are TRBV19 and TRBJ1-2, with D perhaps TRBD1 (6 bases). Germline CDR1 LNHDA, CDR2 SQIVND (reference sequence). The CDR3 totals 11 residues. The V end was cut by 11 bases, the J end by 6 bases, with 13 bases between. This CDR3 is CAVGGLDGYTF. Here the CDR3 DNA reads TGTGCCGTTGGGGGCTTGGATGGCTACACCTTC.